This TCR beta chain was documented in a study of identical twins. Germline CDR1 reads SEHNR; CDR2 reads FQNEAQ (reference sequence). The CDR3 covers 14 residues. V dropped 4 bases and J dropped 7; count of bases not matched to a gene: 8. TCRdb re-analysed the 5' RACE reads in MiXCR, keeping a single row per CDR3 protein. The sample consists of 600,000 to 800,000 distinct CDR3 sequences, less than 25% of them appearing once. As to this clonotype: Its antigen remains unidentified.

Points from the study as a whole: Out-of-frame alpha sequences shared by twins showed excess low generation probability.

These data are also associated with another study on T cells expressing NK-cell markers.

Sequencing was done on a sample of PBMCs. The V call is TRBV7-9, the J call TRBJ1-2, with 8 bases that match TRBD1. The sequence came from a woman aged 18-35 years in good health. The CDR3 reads CASSSPYTGGGYTF. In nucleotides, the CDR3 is TGTGCCAGCAGCTCTCCATACACAGGGGGTGGCTACACCTTC.